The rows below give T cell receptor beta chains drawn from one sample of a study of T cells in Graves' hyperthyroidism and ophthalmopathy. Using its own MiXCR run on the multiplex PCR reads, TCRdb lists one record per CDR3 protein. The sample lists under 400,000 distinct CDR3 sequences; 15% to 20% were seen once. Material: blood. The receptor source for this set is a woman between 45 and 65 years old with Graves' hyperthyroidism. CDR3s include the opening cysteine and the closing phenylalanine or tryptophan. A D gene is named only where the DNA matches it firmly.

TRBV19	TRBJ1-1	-	CASSRSWGSLNTEAFF
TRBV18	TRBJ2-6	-	CASSPTTSGANVLTF
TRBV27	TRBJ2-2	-	CASSASRRDLLMNTGELFF
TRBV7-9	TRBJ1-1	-	CASSLARDGNTEAFF
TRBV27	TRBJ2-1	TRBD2	CASRAGVSYNEQFF
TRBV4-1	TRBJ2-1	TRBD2	CASSQEGGGRHNEQFF
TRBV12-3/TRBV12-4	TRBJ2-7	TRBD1	CASRTGQGPSEQYF
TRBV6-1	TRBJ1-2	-	CASRNPTVGGYTF
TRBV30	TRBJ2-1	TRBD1	CAWIPDRGLFSYNEQFF
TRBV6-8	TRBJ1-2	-	CASSYSGDYGYTF
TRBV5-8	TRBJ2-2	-	CASSLGAFLPDTGELFF
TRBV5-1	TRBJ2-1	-	CASSDAGVHEQFF
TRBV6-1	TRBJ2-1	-	CASSRSGSGPHEQFF
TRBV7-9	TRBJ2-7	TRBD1	CASRPGTETTQYF
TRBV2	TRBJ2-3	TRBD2	CASSESLAGGRQYF
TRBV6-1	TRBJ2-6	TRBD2	CASSELAGGYFLFSGANVLTF
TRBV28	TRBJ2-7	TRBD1	CASSGMDRVFYEQYF
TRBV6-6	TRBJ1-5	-	CASSYSNSARNQPQHF
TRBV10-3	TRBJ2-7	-	CAILDGYEQYF
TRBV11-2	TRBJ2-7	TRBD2	CASSHGTSEYQNYEQYF
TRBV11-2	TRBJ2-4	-	CASSPWGPELQYF
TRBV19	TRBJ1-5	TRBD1	CASSFTPGTDYQPQHF
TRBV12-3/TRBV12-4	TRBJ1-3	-	CASSGGRLSGNTIYF
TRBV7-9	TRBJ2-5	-	CASSPGAFEETQYF
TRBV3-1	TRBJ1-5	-	CASSQDHGGPQPQHF
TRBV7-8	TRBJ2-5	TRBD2	CASSSRGGGHETQYF
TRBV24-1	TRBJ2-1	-	CATSEAGVGKDEQFF
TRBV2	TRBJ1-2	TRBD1	CASTSTGWSSGYTF
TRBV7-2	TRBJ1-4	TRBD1	CASGTTGGAFEKLFF
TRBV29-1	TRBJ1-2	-	CSATTEKGIYGYTF
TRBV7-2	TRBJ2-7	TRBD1	CASSLTTGVEIYEQYF
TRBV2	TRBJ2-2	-	CASTRDGDTRELFF
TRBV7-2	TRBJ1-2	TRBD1	CASSLRTGPNYGYTF
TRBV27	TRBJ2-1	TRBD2	CASSLYLAGVREQFF
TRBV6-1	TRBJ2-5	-	CASSLGASGETQYF